Sequencing of this T cell receptor beta chain was carried out in a study of regulatory T cells in long-lasting Graves disease. General study results and limits: Those with persistent disease had in common more public clonotypes (about 3,000) than new patients (around 910). Persistent disease samples used TRBV28, TRBJ1-2 and TRBJ2-5 preferentially.

Time point meaning: newly diagnosed GD, antithyroid drugs for less than 3 months. Researchers made the TCR library from RNA that was extracted from PBMCs. Library construction for TCR beta used iRepertoire HTBI primers and Arm-PCR of CDR3 regions. TCRdb fed the multiplex PCR reads into MiXCR, producing one record per CDR3 protein. The sample contains approximately 470,000 distinct CDR3 sequences, around 15% of which appear only once. This clonotype was found a few times. Its antigen is undetermined. Germline V gene lookup returns CDR1 MNHNS and CDR2 SASEGT. Trimming cost V 6 bases and J 9 bases; bases outside gene matches: 4. The CDR3 is 12 amino acids. These data are also associated with another study on T cells in Graves' hyperthyroidism and ophthalmopathy. That paper adds: Most expanded thyroid clonotypes above 0.001 also appeared in blood. Ophthalmopathy and stable hyperthyroidism were told apart by a 13 V-J model.

The chain uses TRBV6-1 and TRBJ2-1, with 8 nucleotides matching TRBD2. This sample comprised peripheral blood mononuclear cells (PBMCs), obtained at new diagnosis, from a patient treated with antithyroid drugs. This TCR derives from a middle-aged man with Graves disease. The CDR3 sequence: CASRREAGEQFF. For the CDR3, the DNA is TGTGCCAGCAGGCGGGAGGCTGGTGAGCAGTTCTTC.